This TCR beta chain originates from a study of PD-L1 blockade in urothelial cancer. Study-wide background: It was in about 2014 that patients started atezolizumab at 1,200 mg intravenously every 3 weeks. About 90% of the 29 patients were men with bladder-origin urothelial cancer. Blood yielded a median of 141,255 T cells per sample. The study, taken as a whole, reports: Pretreatment blood TCR clonality under the median forecast improved survival.

For this clone: No antigen is known for it.

Germline values: CDR1 LNHDA, CDR2 SQIVND (reference sequence). The CDR3 extends over 15 amino acids. Unmatched junction bases numbered 7, after V lost 5 bases and J lost 6 bases. Libraries were prepared by immunoSEQ multiplex PCR; TCRdb keeps only in-frame clonotypes and omits some of them. The sample contains 35,000 to 45,000 clones, approximately 80% of which appear only once. The receptor comes from a man between 65 and 85 years old with urothelial cancer. This chain connects TRBV19 to TRBJ2-1; 10 bases map to TRBD2. The source was PBMCs, collected around atezolizumab (anti-PD-L1) treatment. The CDR3 region is CASSAAGLAINEQFF. The CDR3 DNA is TGTGCCAGTAGTGCCGCGGGACTAGCGATCAATGAGCAGTTCTTC.